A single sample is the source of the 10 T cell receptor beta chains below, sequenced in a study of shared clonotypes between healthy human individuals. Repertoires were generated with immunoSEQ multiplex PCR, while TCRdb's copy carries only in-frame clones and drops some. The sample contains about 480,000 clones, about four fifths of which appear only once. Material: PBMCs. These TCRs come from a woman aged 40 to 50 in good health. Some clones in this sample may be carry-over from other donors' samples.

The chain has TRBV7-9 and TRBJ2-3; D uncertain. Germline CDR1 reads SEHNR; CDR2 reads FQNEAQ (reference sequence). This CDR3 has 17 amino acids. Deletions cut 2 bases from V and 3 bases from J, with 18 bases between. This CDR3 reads CASSLNPNIPLTDTQYF. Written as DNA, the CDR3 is TGTGCCAGCAGCTTAAACCCCAATATTCCCTTGACAGATACGCAGTATTTT.

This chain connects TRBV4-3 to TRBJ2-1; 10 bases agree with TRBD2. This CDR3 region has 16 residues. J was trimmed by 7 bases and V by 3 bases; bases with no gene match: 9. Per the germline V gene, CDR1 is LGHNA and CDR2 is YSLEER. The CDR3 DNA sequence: TGCGCCAGCAGCCACCTAGCGGGAGCTTCGGGGAATGAGCAGTTCTTC. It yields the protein CASSHLAGASGNEQFF.

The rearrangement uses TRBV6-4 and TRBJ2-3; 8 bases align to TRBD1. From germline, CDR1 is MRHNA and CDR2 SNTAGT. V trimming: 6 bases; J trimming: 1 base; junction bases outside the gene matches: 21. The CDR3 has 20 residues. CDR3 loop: CASRTGGEGSAPLRTDTQYF. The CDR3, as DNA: TGTGCCAGCAGAACAGGGGGTGAGGGTTCCGCACCTCTACGCACAGATACGCAGTATTTT.

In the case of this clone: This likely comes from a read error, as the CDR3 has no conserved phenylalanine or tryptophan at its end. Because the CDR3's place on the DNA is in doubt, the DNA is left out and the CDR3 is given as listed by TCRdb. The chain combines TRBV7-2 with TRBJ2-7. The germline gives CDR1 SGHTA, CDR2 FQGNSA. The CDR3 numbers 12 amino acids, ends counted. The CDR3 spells CASSLGQVELGI.

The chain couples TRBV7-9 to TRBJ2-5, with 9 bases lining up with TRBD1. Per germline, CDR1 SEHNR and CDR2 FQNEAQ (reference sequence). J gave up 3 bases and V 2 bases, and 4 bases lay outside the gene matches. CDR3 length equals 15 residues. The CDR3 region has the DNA TGTGCCAGCAGCTTATCCACAGGGGGCGAAGAGACCCAGTACTTC. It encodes CASSLSTGGEETQYF.

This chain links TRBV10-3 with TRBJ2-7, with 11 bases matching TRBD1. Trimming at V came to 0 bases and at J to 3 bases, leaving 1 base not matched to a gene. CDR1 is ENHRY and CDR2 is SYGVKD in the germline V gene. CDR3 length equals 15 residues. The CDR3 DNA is TGTGCCATCAGTGAGTCCGGGACAGGGGGCTACGAGCAGTACTTC. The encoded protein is CAISESGTGGYEQYF.

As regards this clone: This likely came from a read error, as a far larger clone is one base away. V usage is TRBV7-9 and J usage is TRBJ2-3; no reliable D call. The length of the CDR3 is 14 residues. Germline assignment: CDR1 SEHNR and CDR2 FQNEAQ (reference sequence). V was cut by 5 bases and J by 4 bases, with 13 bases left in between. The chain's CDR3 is CASSQGRKPDTQYF. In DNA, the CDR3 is TGTGCCAGCAGCCAAGGGCGGAAGCCAGATACGCAGTATTTT. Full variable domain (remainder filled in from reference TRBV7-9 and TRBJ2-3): DTGVSQNPRHKITKRGQNVTFRCDPISEHNRLYWYRQTLGQGPEFLTYFQNEAQLEKSRLLSDRFSAERPKGSFSTLEIQRTEQGDSAMYLCASSQGRKPDTQYFGPGTRLTVL.

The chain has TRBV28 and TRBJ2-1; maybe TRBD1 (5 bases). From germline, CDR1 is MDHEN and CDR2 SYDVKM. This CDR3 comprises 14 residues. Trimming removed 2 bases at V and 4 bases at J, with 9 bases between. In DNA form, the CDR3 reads TGTGCCAGCAGTTTAGTACAGGAGTACAATGAGCAGTTCTTC. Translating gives CASSLVQEYNEQFF.

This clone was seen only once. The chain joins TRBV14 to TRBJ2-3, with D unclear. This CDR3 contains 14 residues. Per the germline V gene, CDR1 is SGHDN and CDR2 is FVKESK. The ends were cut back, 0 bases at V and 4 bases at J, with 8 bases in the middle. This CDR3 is CASSQDRSPDTQYF. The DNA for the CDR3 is TGTGCCAGCAGCCAAGACCGGTCTCCAGATACGCAGTATTTT.

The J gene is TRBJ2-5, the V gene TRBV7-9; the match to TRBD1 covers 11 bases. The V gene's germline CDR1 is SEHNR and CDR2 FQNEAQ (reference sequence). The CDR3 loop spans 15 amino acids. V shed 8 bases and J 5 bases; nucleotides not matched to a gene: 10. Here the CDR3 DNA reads TGTGCCAGCTCTGGACCGGGACAGGGGGGTGAGACCCAGTACTTC. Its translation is CASSGPGQGGETQYF.